The clone carrying this T cell receptor (beta chain) was observed a few times. The study assigned cohorts using participant-reported clinical history. Cohort 3 donors counted as recovered after two negative PCRs, clearance, or resolved symptoms. This entry is derived from a study of blood T cell repertoires in COVID-19. For the study at large: From T cells, B-cell-depleted T cells, or PBMCs came the material, which was cDNA or gDNA.

This CDR3 is 12 amino acids long. Germline-derived CDR1 and CDR2 are SGHTA and FQGNSA. The V end lost 5 bases, the J end lost 2 bases, and 7 bases lay between the germline ends. Libraries were prepared by immunoSEQ multiplex PCR; TCRdb keeps only in-frame clonotypes and omits some of them. The table records more than 250,000 clones, around 88% of them present only once. The chain combines TRBV7-2 with TRBJ2-7; D is unresolved. This TCR was sampled from a woman in her 40s who had recovered from COVID-19. Sequenced sample: PBMCs or T cells enriched from blood (not recorded which). The CDR3: CASSRSAYEQYF. CDR3 nucleotide sequence: TGTGCCAGCAGCCGTTCTGCCTACGAGCAGTACTTC.